The 5 T cell receptor beta chains below all came from one sample that was sequenced in a study of blood T cell repertoires in COVID-19. TCRdb's table, derived via immunoSEQ multiplex PCR, lists solely in-frame clones and lacks some. This sample has about 200,000 clones, with about nine tenths found just once. Sequencing was done on a sample of peripheral blood. These receptor sequences come from a man aged 40-49 years with acute or convalescent COVID-19.

The table lists this clone with a count of one. CDR3 sequence reads: CASSFLAADTQYF. The CDR3 DNA sequence: TGTGCCAGTAGTTTCCTAGCTGCCGATACGCAGTATTTT. The chain has TRBV19 and TRBJ2-3; possible D gene TRBD2, 5 bases. This CDR3 is 13 amino acids long. The V end was cut by 5 bases, the J end by 6 bases, with 12 bases between. The germline V gene has CDR1 LNHDA and CDR2 SQIVND (reference sequence).

The rearrangement uses TRBV24-1 and TRBJ2-1; 7 positions agree with TRBD2. Germline loops: CDR1 KGHDR, CDR2 SFDVKD. With V trimmed by 1 base and J by 4 bases, 6 bases remained unmatched. The length of the CDR3 is 16 residues. Here the CDR3 DNA reads TGTGCCACCAGTGATTTCGGCGGGGGAGGTTACAATGAGCAGTTCTTC. Its protein product is CATSDFGGGGYNEQFF.

The rearrangement uses TRBV10-3 and TRBJ1-4; the D is unclear. The ends were cut back, 7 bases at V and 0 bases at J, with 6 bases in the middle. CDR1 ENHRY and CDR2 SYGVKD come from the germline V gene. The CDR3 has 13 residues. CDR3 in DNA: TGTGCCATCACGGCGGCAACTAATGAAAAACTGTTTTTT. It encodes CAITAATNEKLFF.

The chain combines TRBV5-4 with TRBJ2-7, with TRBD2 matching over 8 bases. The CDR3 length is 15 residues. Germline CDR1 is SGHNT and CDR2 is YYREEE (reference sequence). The trim removed 3 bases at V and 3 bases at J, leaving 8 bases unmatched. This CDR3 reads CASSSMPGLVYEQYF. The CDR3 DNA follows: TGTGCCAGCAGCTCGATGCCGGGACTAGTCTACGAGCAGTACTTC.

Comment on this clone: The junction departs from the called germline gene at one end, perhaps through a read error. The chain uses TRBV6-1 and TRBJ1-1; TRBD1 agrees at 8 bases. Germline CDR1 and CDR2: MNHNS and SASEGT. The CDR3 loop spans 14 amino acids. CDR3 coding DNA: TGTGCCAGCAGAGAAGGACAGGGCGGTACTGAAGCTTTCTTT. Its protein is CASREGQGGTEAFF.